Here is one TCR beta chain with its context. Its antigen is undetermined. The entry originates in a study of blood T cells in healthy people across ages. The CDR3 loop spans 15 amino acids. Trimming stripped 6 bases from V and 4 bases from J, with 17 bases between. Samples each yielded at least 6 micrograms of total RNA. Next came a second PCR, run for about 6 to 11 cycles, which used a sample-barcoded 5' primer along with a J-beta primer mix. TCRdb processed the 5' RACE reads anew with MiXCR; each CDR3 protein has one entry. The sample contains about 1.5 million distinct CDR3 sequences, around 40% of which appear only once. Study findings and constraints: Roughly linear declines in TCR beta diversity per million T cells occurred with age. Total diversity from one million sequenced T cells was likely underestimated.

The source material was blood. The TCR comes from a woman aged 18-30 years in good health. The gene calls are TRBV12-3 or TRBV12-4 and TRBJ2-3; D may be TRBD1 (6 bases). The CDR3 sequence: CASSLNPTGADTQYF. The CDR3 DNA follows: TGTGCCAGCAGCTTGAACCCGACAGGAGCAGATACGCAGTATTTT.